Listed below are T cell receptor beta chains from one sample, sequenced in a study of prognosis after radiotherapy for stage I lung cancer. MiXCR, run by TCRdb on the multiplex PCR reads, gives a single entry per CDR3 protein. Among around 29,000 distinct CDR3 sequences, about 43% were seen once, and the ten largest hold 14% to 15%. The sequences come from PBMCs, collected before or after stereotactic body radiation therapy (not recorded which). These receptors came from a donor over 45 with non-small cell lung cancer. Each CDR3 is given with its conserved first and last residue. Fields, in order: CDR3 protein, CDR3 DNA, V gene, D gene, clone size, J gene. D genes are given only for firm matches. Rows may omit the clone size; those that give it use once, few, many or a size class.

CDR3aa: CASSWDIRNTGELFF; CDR3nt: TGCGCCAGCAGCTGGGACATAAGGAACACCGGGGAGCTGTTTTTT; v_gene: TRBV5-1; d_gene: NA; abundance: NA; j_gene: TRBJ2-2
CDR3aa: CATRGGSIDTQYF; CDR3nt: TGTGCCACCAGGGGCGGGAGCATAGATACGCAGTATTTT; v_gene: TRBV15; d_gene: TRBD2; abundance: NA; j_gene: TRBJ2-3
CDR3aa: CASSPGELEAFF; CDR3nt: TGTGCCAGCAGCCCTGGGGAGCTGGAAGCTTTCTTT; v_gene: TRBV11-3; d_gene: NA; abundance: many; j_gene: TRBJ1-1
CDR3aa: CASSLVGGDGYTF; CDR3nt: TGTGCCAGCAGCTTAGTAGGTGGGGATGGCTACACCTTC; v_gene: TRBV7-3; d_gene: NA; abundance: few; j_gene: TRBJ1-2
CDR3aa: CIGFGDLDTQYF; CDR3nt: TGCATTGGATTCGGGGACTTAGATACCCAGTACTTC; v_gene: TRBV20-1; d_gene: NA; abundance: once; j_gene: TRBJ2-5
CDR3aa: CASSSGQGVSYEQYF; CDR3nt: TGTGCCAGCAGCTCCGGACAGGGAGTATCCTACGAGCAGTACTTC; v_gene: TRBV7-8; d_gene: TRBD1; abundance: NA; j_gene: TRBJ2-7
CDR3aa: CASSQRDRGNKQFF; CDR3nt: TGTGCCAGCAGCCAGAGGGACCGAGGGAATAAGCAGTTCTTC; v_gene: TRBV9; d_gene: NA; abundance: NA; j_gene: TRBJ2-1
CDR3aa: CASSLQGSSGNTIYF; CDR3nt: TGTGCCAGCAGCTTACAGGGGAGCTCTGGAAACACCATATATTTT; v_gene: TRBV12-3/TRBV12-4; d_gene: TRBD1; abundance: medium-sized; j_gene: TRBJ1-3
CDR3aa: CAINTGGGNTEAFF; CDR3nt: TGTGCCATCAACACAGGGGGCGGGAACACTGAAGCTTTCTTT; v_gene: TRBV10-3; d_gene: TRBD1; abundance: many; j_gene: TRBJ1-1
CDR3aa: CASSEFNGELFF; CDR3nt: TGTGCCAGCAGTGAATTTAACGGGGAGCTGTTTTTT; v_gene: TRBV25-1; d_gene: NA; abundance: many; j_gene: TRBJ2-2
CDR3aa: CSARETGDIGQPQHF; CDR3nt: TGCAGTGCTAGAGAAACAGGGGATATCGGTCAGCCCCAGCATTTT; v_gene: TRBV20-1; d_gene: TRBD1; abundance: many; j_gene: TRBJ1-5
CDR3aa: CASSGPGQGNSPLHF; CDR3nt: TGTGCCAGCAGTGGGCCGGGACAGGGGAATTCACCCCTCCACTTT; v_gene: TRBV6-1; d_gene: TRBD1; abundance: NA; j_gene: TRBJ1-6
CDR3aa: CASIPTGDYGYTF; CDR3nt: TGTGCCAGCATCCCAACCGGTGATTATGGCTACACCTTC; v_gene: TRBV5-5; d_gene: NA; abundance: few; j_gene: TRBJ1-2
CDR3aa: CASRPLLGLESNEKLFF; CDR3nt: TGTGCCAGCAGACCTTTGCTCGGGTTAGAATCGAATGAAAAACTGTTTTTT; v_gene: TRBV28; d_gene: NA; abundance: many; j_gene: TRBJ1-4
CDR3aa: CASSPPNGIDTQYF; CDR3nt: TGTGCCAGCTCACCACCGAATGGAATAGATACGCAGTATTTT; v_gene: TRBV18; d_gene: NA; abundance: many; j_gene: TRBJ2-3
CDR3aa: CASRGSGSYEQYF; CDR3nt: TGTGCCAGCCGGGGATCGGGGAGCTACGAGCAGTACTTC; v_gene: TRBV6-1; d_gene: NA; abundance: few; j_gene: TRBJ2-7
CDR3aa: CAASRGRLGGQFF; CDR3nt: TGTGCCGCCAGCAGAGGACGGCTAGGGGGACAGTTCTTC; v_gene: TRBV15; d_gene: NA; abundance: many; j_gene: TRBJ2-1
CDR3aa: CAWRRTGNTGELFF; CDR3nt: TGTGCCTGGAGGCGGACAGGGAACACCGGGGAGCTGTTTTTT; v_gene: TRBV30; d_gene: TRBD1; abundance: once; j_gene: TRBJ2-2
CDR3aa: CASSLGQGPSYEQYF; CDR3nt: TGTGCCAGCAGTTTGGGACAGGGGCCTAGCTACGAGCAGTACTTC; v_gene: TRBV11-1; d_gene: TRBD1; abundance: NA; j_gene: TRBJ2-7
CDR3aa: CAWRSDRYEQYF; CDR3nt: TGTGCCTGGAGGTCTGACAGATACGAGCAGTACTTC; v_gene: TRBV30; d_gene: NA; abundance: NA; j_gene: TRBJ2-7
CDR3aa: CASRGVGQGADEQYF; CDR3nt: TGTGCCAGCAGAGGAGTAGGGCAGGGGGCGGACGAGCAGTACTTC; v_gene: TRBV2; d_gene: TRBD1; abundance: NA; j_gene: TRBJ2-7
CDR3aa: CASSHQVRLAGGPDEQFF; CDR3nt: TGTGCCAGTAGCCATCAGGTTCGACTAGCGGGAGGTCCCGATGAGCAGTTCTTC; v_gene: TRBV19; d_gene: TRBD2; abundance: NA; j_gene: TRBJ2-1
CDR3aa: CASSIYAGSPIHF; CDR3nt: TGTGCCAGCAGTATATACGCCGGTTCACCCATCCACTTT; v_gene: TRBV6-2/TRBV6-3; d_gene: NA; abundance: NA; j_gene: TRBJ1-6
CDR3aa: CASSQDGNYGYTF; CDR3nt: TGTGCCAGCAGCCAGGACGGTAACTATGGCTACACCTTC; v_gene: TRBV13; d_gene: NA; abundance: NA; j_gene: TRBJ1-2
CDR3aa: CASRHREGNQPQHF; CDR3nt: TGTGCCAGCCGGCACAGGGAAGGGAATCAGCCCCAGCATTTT; v_gene: TRBV19; d_gene: NA; abundance: many; j_gene: TRBJ1-5
CDR3aa: CASSPTITPGNTIYF; CDR3nt: TGTGCCAGTAGCCCGACAATCACACCTGGAAACACCATATATTTT; v_gene: TRBV19; d_gene: NA; abundance: many; j_gene: TRBJ1-3
CDR3aa: CVSGINQPQHF; CDR3nt: TGTGTCAGTGGTATCAATCAGCCCCAGCATTTT; v_gene: TRBV12-5; d_gene: NA; abundance: few; j_gene: TRBJ1-5
CDR3aa: CASSYGGTNEQFF; CDR3nt: TGTGCCAGCAGTTACGGAGGGACCAATGAGCAGTTCTTC; v_gene: TRBV6-4; d_gene: NA; abundance: many; j_gene: TRBJ2-1
CDR3aa: CSAKAVHNYGYTF; CDR3nt: TGCAGTGCTAAGGCGGTGCATAACTATGGCTACACCTTC; v_gene: TRBV20-1; d_gene: NA; abundance: NA; j_gene: TRBJ1-2
CDR3aa: CASSVRGDYNEQFF; CDR3nt: TGTGCCAGCAGCGTACGGGGGGACTACAATGAGCAGTTCTTC; v_gene: TRBV9; d_gene: TRBD2; abundance: many; j_gene: TRBJ2-1
CDR3aa: CASSLSGAADTQYF; CDR3nt: TGTGCCAGCAGCTTATCCGGGGCCGCGGATACGCAGTATTTT; v_gene: TRBV7-3; d_gene: NA; abundance: once; j_gene: TRBJ2-3
CDR3aa: CSARIQGTQYF; CDR3nt: TGCAGTGCTAGAATCCAGGGGACCCAGTACTTC; v_gene: TRBV20-1; d_gene: NA; abundance: many; j_gene: TRBJ2-5
CDR3aa: CASSFRTDGNTIYF; CDR3nt: TGTGCCAGCAGCTTCCGGACTGATGGAAACACCATATATTTT; v_gene: TRBV7-2; d_gene: NA; abundance: NA; j_gene: TRBJ1-3
CDR3aa: CASSEALATYAKNIQYF; CDR3nt: TGTGCCAGCAGTGAGGCCCTAGCGACGTACGCCAAAAACATTCAGTACTTC; v_gene: TRBV6-1; d_gene: NA; abundance: many; j_gene: TRBJ2-4
CDR3aa: CAWRLGGAFGGYTF; CDR3nt: TGTGCCTGGAGATTGGGCGGTGCATTCGGCGGCTACACCTTC; v_gene: TRBV30; d_gene: NA; abundance: many; j_gene: TRBJ1-2
CDR3aa: CASSLDGGQETQYF; CDR3nt: TGTGCCAGCAGCTTAGACGGGGGCCAAGAGACCCAGTACTTC; v_gene: TRBV7-2; d_gene: NA; abundance: many; j_gene: TRBJ2-5
CDR3aa: CASSRHEGALNGPNVLTF; CDR3nt: TGTGCCAGCAGCCGACACGAGGGGGCGCTGAATGGGCCCAACGTCCTGACTTTC; v_gene: TRBV27; d_gene: TRBD1; abundance: NA; j_gene: TRBJ2-6
CDR3aa: CASSLETSYNEQFF; CDR3nt: TGCGCCAGCAGCTTGGAGACTTCATACAATGAGCAGTTCTTC; v_gene: TRBV5-1; d_gene: NA; abundance: NA; j_gene: TRBJ2-1
CDR3aa: CASSPLTPGTGELFF; CDR3nt: TGTGCCAGCAGCCCTCTCACCCCGGGCACCGGGGAGCTGTTTTTT; v_gene: TRBV12-3/TRBV12-4; d_gene: NA; abundance: NA; j_gene: TRBJ2-2
CDR3aa: CASTHLTLGNSGYTF; CDR3nt: TGTGCCAGCACCCACCTTACACTCGGCAACTCTGGCTACACCTTC; v_gene: TRBV6-4; d_gene: NA; abundance: medium-sized; j_gene: TRBJ1-2
CDR3aa: CASSLNPLSGEQYF; CDR3nt: TGTGCCAGCAGCTTAAATCCCCTGAGTGGTGAGCAGTACTTC; v_gene: TRBV7-2; d_gene: NA; abundance: many; j_gene: TRBJ2-7
CDR3aa: CATSNGQGESYNEQFF; CDR3nt: TGTGCCACCAGCAACGGACAGGGCGAATCCTACAATGAGCAGTTCTTC; v_gene: TRBV15; d_gene: TRBD1; abundance: NA; j_gene: TRBJ2-1
CDR3aa: CASSTLLELSGANVLTF; CDR3nt: TGTGCCAGCAGCACCCTCCTAGAGCTCTCTGGGGCCAACGTCCTGACTTTC; v_gene: TRBV11-2; d_gene: NA; abundance: medium-sized; j_gene: TRBJ2-6
CDR3aa: CASSSVPGQISGANVLTF; CDR3nt: TGTGCCAGCAGTTCGGTGCCGGGACAGATCTCTGGGGCCAACGTCCTTACTTTC; v_gene: TRBV27; d_gene: TRBD1; abundance: once; j_gene: TRBJ2-6
CDR3aa: CASSQDISFYGYTF; CDR3nt: TGCGCCAGCAGCCAAGACATTAGCTTCTATGGCTACACCTTC; v_gene: TRBV4-1; d_gene: NA; abundance: many; j_gene: TRBJ1-2
CDR3aa: CASRGQGRSIPEAFF; CDR3nt: TGTGCCAGCAGGGGACAGGGGCGTTCTATACCTGAAGCTTTCTTT; v_gene: TRBV6-1; d_gene: TRBD1; abundance: medium-sized; j_gene: TRBJ1-1
CDR3aa: CATSDPSVSGPDTQYF; CDR3nt: TGTGCCACCAGTGATCCTAGCGTGAGCGGCCCAGATACGCAGTATTTT; v_gene: TRBV24-1; d_gene: NA; abundance: once; j_gene: TRBJ2-3
CDR3aa: CAWSPGTYEQYF; CDR3nt: TGTGCCTGGTCCCCCGGGACCTACGAGCAGTACTTC; v_gene: TRBV30; d_gene: NA; abundance: NA; j_gene: TRBJ2-7
CDR3aa: CASSASGRWETQYF; CDR3nt: TGTGCCAGCAGTGCCTCAGGGAGATGGGAGACCCAGTACTTC; v_gene: TRBV28; d_gene: NA; abundance: many; j_gene: TRBJ2-5
CDR3aa: CASSEGVRREQYF; CDR3nt: TGTGCCAGCAGTGAAGGGGTTAGGAGGGAGCAGTACTTC; v_gene: TRBV6-1; d_gene: NA; abundance: NA; j_gene: TRBJ2-7
CDR3aa: CASSQGGTSGRLAQYF; CDR3nt: TGTGCCAGCAGCCAAGGGGGGACTAGCGGGAGACTGGCCCAGTACTTC; v_gene: TRBV3-1; d_gene: TRBD2; abundance: NA; j_gene: TRBJ2-7
CDR3aa: CASNTVRGEQYF; CDR3nt: TGTGCCAGCAATACAGTGAGGGGGGAGCAGTACTTC; v_gene: TRBV6-1; d_gene: NA; abundance: NA; j_gene: TRBJ2-7
CDR3aa: CASSVALRTGIREQYF; CDR3nt: TGTGCCAGCAGCGTAGCTTTGAGGACAGGGATTCGCGAGCAGTACTTC; v_gene: TRBV9; d_gene: TRBD1; abundance: once; j_gene: TRBJ2-7
CDR3aa: CSAPGLAGGQYF; CDR3nt: TGCAGTGCACCCGGACTAGCGGGGGGGCAGTATTTT; v_gene: TRBV20-1; d_gene: TRBD2; abundance: many; j_gene: TRBJ2-3
CDR3aa: CASSIEFGRQEQFF; CDR3nt: TGTGCCAGTAGTATAGAGTTTGGGAGACAGGAGCAGTTCTTC; v_gene: TRBV19; d_gene: NA; abundance: many; j_gene: TRBJ2-1